This T cell receptor beta chain stems from a study of blood T cell repertoires in COVID-19. Study background: From the United States, Italy and Spain came samples of acute and convalescent COVID-19. T cells, B-cell-depleted T cells, or PBMCs supplied cDNA or gDNA.

Followed longitudinally, the Seattle patients had been enrolled during active infection. The CDR3 runs 13 residues. From germline, CDR1 is GTSNPN and CDR2 SVGIG (reference sequence). Trimming took 5 bases from V and 8 from J, leaving 15 bases between them. Authors' analysis steps: Estimation of nucleated cell counts was performed using reference gene primer amplification. The assay was immunoSEQ multiplex PCR, and TCRdb's table has in-frame clones only and misses some. D and trimming were read from the DNA, whereas the V and J calls and clone size are those reported in that table. The repertoire holds roughly 340,000 clones, with more than 80% as singletons.

This sequence was found in a woman aged 25-40 years with COVID-19, enrolled during active disease. The specimen sequenced was peripheral blood. The V call is TRBV30, the J call TRBJ1-4, with D maybe TRBD1 (6 bases). CDR3 sequence reads: CAWSGNRGEKLFF. For the CDR3, the DNA is TGTGCCTGGTCGGGGAATAGGGGGGAAAAACTGTTTTTT.